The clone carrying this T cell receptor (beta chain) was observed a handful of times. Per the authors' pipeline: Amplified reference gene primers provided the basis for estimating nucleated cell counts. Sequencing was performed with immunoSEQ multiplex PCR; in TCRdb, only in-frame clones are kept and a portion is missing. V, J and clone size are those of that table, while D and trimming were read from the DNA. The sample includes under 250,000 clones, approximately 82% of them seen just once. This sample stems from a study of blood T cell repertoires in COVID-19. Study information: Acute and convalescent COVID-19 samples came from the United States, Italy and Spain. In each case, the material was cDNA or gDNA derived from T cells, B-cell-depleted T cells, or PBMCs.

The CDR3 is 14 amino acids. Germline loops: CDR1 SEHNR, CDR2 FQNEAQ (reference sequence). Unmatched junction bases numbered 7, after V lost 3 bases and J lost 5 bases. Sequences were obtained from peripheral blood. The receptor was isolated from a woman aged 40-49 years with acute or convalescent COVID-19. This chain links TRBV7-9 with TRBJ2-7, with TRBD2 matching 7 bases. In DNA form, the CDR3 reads TGTGCCAGCAGCTTTGCGGGAGTATTCGACGAGCAGTACTTC. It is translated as CASSFAGVFDEQYF.